Listed here is a single T cell receptor (beta chain). This sample was included in a study of blood T cell repertoires in COVID-19. Germline V gene lookup returns CDR1 ENHRY and CDR2 SYGVKD. There are 13 residues in the CDR3. The V end was cut by 11 bases, the J end by 0 bases, with 12 bases between. Original data processing: Cell counts per sample came from amplifying reference gene primers. Assay: immunoSEQ multiplex PCR; the TCRdb copy retains only in-frame clones and omits some. That table furnishes V, J and clone size, whereas the DNA furnished D and trimming. The table shows 200,000 to 300,000 clones, with 88% occurring only once.

Sequencing was done on a sample of peripheral blood. The rearrangement links TRBV10-3 to TRBJ2-3, with D unclear. This TCR came from a man in his fifties or sixties who had recovered from COVID-19. CDR3 DNA sequence: TGTGCCTCCAGAGGCGCCAGCACAGATACGCAGTATTTT. It specifies CASRGASTDTQYF.